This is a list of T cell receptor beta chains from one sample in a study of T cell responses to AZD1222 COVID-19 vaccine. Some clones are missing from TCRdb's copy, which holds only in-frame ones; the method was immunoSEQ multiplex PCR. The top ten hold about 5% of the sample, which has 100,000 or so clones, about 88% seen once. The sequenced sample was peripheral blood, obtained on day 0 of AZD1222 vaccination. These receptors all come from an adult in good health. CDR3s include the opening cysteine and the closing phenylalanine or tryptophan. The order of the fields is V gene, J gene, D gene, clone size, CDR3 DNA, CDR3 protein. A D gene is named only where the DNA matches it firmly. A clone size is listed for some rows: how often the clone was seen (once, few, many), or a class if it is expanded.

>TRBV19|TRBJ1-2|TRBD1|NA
TGTGCCAGTAGCAGGACAGGGGAATATGGCTACACCTTC
CASSRTGEYGYTF
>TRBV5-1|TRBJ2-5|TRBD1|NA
TGCGCCAGCAGCATGACAGGGAAGGAGACCCAGTACTTC
CASSMTGKETQYF
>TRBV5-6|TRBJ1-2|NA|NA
TGTGCCAGCAGCTCCTGGCAATACGGTTACTATGGCTACACCTTC
CASSSWQYGYYGYTF
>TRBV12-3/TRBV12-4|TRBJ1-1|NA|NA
TGTGCCAGCAGTTTAGACAGATACACTGAAGCTTTCTTT
CASSLDRYTEAFF
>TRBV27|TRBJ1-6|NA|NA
TGTGCCAGTGGGACGCCATCCTCGGTCTCACCCCTCCACTTT
CASGTPSSVSPLHF
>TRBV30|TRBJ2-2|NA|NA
TGTGCCTGGACGCCTGGCGGAAAGAACACCGGGGAGCTGTTTTTT
CAWTPGGKNTGELFF
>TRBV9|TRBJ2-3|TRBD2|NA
TGTGCCAGCAGCGTGGTTCCTAGCGGGGGGCGTGATACGCAGTATTTT
CASSVVPSGGRDTQYF
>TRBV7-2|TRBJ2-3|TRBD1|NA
TGTGCCAGCAGTCTCTTCTTTACGGGACAGGGGTTGACAGATACGCAGTATTTT
CASSLFFTGQGLTDTQYF
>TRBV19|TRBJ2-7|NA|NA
TGTGCCAGTAGTACCTATGACTCCTACGAGCAGTACTTC
CASSTYDSYEQYF
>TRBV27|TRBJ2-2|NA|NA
TGTGCCAGCAGTACCCTGGCGGGTCGCACCGGGGAGCTGTTTTTT
CASSTLAGRTGELFF
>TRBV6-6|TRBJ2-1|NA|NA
TGTGCCAGCAGTTACTCGAGCCAGCGGGCATACAATGAGCAGTTCTTC
CASSYSSQRAYNEQFF
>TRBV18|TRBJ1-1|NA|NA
TGTGCCAGCAGCCGGGAGGCTGAAGCTTTCTTT
CASSREAEAFF
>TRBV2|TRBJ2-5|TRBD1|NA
TGTGCCAGCAGCAGACAGGGGCCGGGGGAGACCCAGTACTTC
CASSRQGPGETQYF
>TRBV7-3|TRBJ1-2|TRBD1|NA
TGTGCCAGCAGCCGTCCGCAGGGGGATGGCTACACCTTC
CASSRPQGDGYTF
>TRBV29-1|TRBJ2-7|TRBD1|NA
TGCAGCGTTGAGGGGGGACAGGGGGCGAACGAGCAGTACTTC
CSVEGGQGANEQYF
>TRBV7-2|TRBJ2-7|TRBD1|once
TGTGCCAGCAGCTTGGAGACAGGGCCGAACTACGAGCAGTACTTC
CASSLETGPNYEQYF
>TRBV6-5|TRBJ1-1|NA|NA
TGTGCCAGCAAGGCAGGGGAGGCCGCTGAAGCTTTCTTT
CASKAGEAAEAFF
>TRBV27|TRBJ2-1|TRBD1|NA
TGTGCCAGCAGTCTCGGACAGGGTGGCGGCAATGAGCAGTTCTTC
CASSLGQGGGNEQFF
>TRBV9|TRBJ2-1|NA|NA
TGTGCCAGCAGCGTAGCTACGAACAATGAGCAGTTCTTC
CASSVATNNEQFF
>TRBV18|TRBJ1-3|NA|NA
TGTGCCAGCTCACCACAACAGGGATCCGGAAACACCATATATTTT
CASSPQQGSGNTIYF
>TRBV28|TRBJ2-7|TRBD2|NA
TGTGCCAGCAGTTACCCTTTCGGCGGGAGAAGCTACGAGCAGTACTTC
CASSYPFGGRSYEQYF
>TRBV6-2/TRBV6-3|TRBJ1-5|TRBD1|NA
TGTGCCAGCAGTTACTCGAAGGCAGGGGGCTTGAGGCAGCCCCAGCATTTT
CASSYSKAGGLRQPQHF
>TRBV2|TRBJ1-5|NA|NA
TGTGCCAGCAGTGAGAAGTCGCAGGGTTGGAATCAGCCCCAGCATTTT
CASSEKSQGWNQPQHF
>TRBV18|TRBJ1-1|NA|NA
TGTGCCAGCTCACCTCCCTCTGTCAGGAACACTGAAGCTTTCTTT
CASSPPSVRNTEAFF
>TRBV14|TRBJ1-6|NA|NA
TGTGCCAGCAGTATTGCGGTCTTTGATTCACCCCTCCACTTT
CASSIAVFDSPLHF
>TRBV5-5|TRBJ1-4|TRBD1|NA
TGTGCCAGCAGCCTGCGGACAGGGATCAATGAAAAACTGTTTTTT
CASSLRTGINEKLFF
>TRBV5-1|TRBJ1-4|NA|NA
TGCGCCAGCAGACTGACAGCGACTAATGAAAAACTGTTTTTT
CASRLTATNEKLFF
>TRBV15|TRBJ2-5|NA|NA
TGTGCCACCAGCATACGGGCTTCGGGTCGGGAGACCCAGTACTTC
CATSIRASGRETQYF
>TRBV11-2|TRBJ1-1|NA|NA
TGTGCCAGCAGCTTTGCAGGCTCGAACACTGAAGCTTTCTTT
CASSFAGSNTEAFF
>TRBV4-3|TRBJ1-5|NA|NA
TGCGCCAGCAGCCAAGATCCGCAACTGCCCCAGCATTTT
CASSQDPQLPQHF
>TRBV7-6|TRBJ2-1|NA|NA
TGTGCCAGCAGCACGGGCAGGGGCGGGTTGTACAATGAGCAGTTCTTC
CASSTGRGGLYNEQFF
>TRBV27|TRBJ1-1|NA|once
TGTGCCAGCAGTCCCAGTAGGTTGGGGACTGAAGCTTTCTTT
CASSPSRLGTEAFF
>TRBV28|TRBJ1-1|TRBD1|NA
TGTGCCAGCAGCCGGACAGGGGCTGGCGCTGAAGCTTTCTTT
CASSRTGAGAEAFF
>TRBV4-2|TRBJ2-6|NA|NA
TGTGCCAGCAGCCCGAGTAGCCGGGGGGCGATTGGGGCCAACGTCCTGACTTTC
CASSPSSRGAIGANVLTF
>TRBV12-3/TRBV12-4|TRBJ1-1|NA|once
TGTGCCAGCAGTCCCGGGACGGCGGCTGAAGCTTTCTTT
CASSPGTAAEAFF
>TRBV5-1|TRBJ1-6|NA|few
TGCGCCAGCAGCCCGGACCCTAATTCACCCCTCCACTTT
CASSPDPNSPLHF
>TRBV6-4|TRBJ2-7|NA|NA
TGTGCCAGGAAGACCAAGAATTCCTACGAGCAGTACTTC
CARKTKNSYEQYF
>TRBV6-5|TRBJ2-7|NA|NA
TGTGCCAGCAGTTACACCGGAAACTACGAGCAGTACTTC
CASSYTGNYEQYF
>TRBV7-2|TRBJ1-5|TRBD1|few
TGTGCCAGCAGCTTAGCCGGGACAGGGGCCCAGCATTTT
CASSLAGTGAQHF
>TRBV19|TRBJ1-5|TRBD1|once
TGTGCCAGTAGTGACCGGACAGGGTTTGGTCAGCCCCAGCATTTT
CASSDRTGFGQPQHF
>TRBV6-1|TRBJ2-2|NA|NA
TGTGCCAGCAGGGAAGTAACCGGGGAGCTGTTTTTT
CASREVTGELFF
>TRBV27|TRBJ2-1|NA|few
TGTGCCAGCAAGGGGGGCTACAATGAGCAGTTCTTC
CASKGGYNEQFF
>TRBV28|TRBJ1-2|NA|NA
TGTGCCAGCAGTTCGGACTACTATGGCTACACCTTC
CASSSDYYGYTF
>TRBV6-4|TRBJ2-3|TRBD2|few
TGTGCCAGCAGTGACTCTAGCGGGGGGGGCACAGATACGCAGTATTTT
CASSDSSGGGTDTQYF
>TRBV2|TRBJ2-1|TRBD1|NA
TGTGCCAGCAGTGAAGAGGCGACAGGGTGGGAGCAGTTCTTC
CASSEEATGWEQFF
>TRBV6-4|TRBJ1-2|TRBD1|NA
TGTGCCAGCAGTGCTACCGGGACAGGGGCTGGCTACACCTTC
CASSATGTGAGYTF
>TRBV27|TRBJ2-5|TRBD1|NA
TGTGCCAGCAGTTCGCGGGGACAGGCCTCCTCTTACCAAGAGACCCAGTACTTC
CASSSRGQASSYQETQYF
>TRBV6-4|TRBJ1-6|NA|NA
TGTGCCAGTGGAGAGGCTTTCGATTCACCCCTCCACTTT
CASGEAFDSPLHF
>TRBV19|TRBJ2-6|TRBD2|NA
TGTGCCAGTAGTCCCGGACTAGCGGGAGTAGCTGGGGCCAACGTCCTGACTTTC
CASSPGLAGVAGANVLTF
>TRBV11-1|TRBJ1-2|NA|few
TGTGCCAGCAGTCTCGAGCCGACTATGGGCTATGGCTACACCTTC
CASSLEPTMGYGYTF
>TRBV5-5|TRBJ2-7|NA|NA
TGTGCCAGCAGCTTGCAGCGGGTTCACTACGAGCAGTACTTC
CASSLQRVHYEQYF
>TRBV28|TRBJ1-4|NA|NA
TGTGCCAGCAGTCCCCTCGGGGCTGGGACTAATGAAAAACTGTTTTTT
CASSPLGAGTNEKLFF
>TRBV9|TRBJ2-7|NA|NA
TGTGCCAGCAGGGGGCGAGGGGCAGCCTACTACGAGCAGTACTTC
CASRGRGAAYYEQYF
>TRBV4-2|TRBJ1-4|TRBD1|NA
TGTGCCAGCACCCAAGATACAGGGGACTTGCGTGAAAAACTGTTTTTT
CASTQDTGDLREKLFF